This T cell receptor beta chain was sequenced for a study of PD-1 blockade in classical Hodgkin lymphoma. General observations from the study: Healthy donors reportedly exceeded newly diagnosed patients in baseline TCR diversity.

The CDR3 totals 14 residues. V lost 6 bases, J lost 4 bases, and 15 bases lay in between. CDR1 is MGHRA, CDR2 YSYEKL, per germline. As for time point: newly diagnosed, previously untreated cHL patient sample. In its sample, this clone was seen a few times. Antigen: not known. The assay was immunoSEQ multiplex PCR, and TCRdb's table has in-frame clones only and misses some. The sample carries approximately 17,000 clones, 90% recorded once. This sequence joins TRBV4-1 and TRBJ1-2, with D perhaps matching TRBD1 (6 bases). This sequence originates from a human donor with classical Hodgkin lymphoma. What was sequenced was peripheral blood mononuclear cells (PBMCs). The CDR3 DNA reads as TGCGCCAGCAGTCCCTTTCAGGGGATCTATGGCTACACCTTC. It is translated as CASSPFQGIYGYTF.